This TCR beta chain was observed in a study of beta chain features in type 1 diabetes. On the study more broadly: In age, gender and cell yields, patients were similar to healthy donors.

Sort purity for all populations was recorded as exceeding 98%. CDR1 and CDR2 from the germline V gene are SEHNR and FQNEAQ (reference sequence). The CDR3 is 14 residues long. V shed 5 bases and J 9 bases; nucleotides not matched to a gene: 3. Expressed TCRB transcripts got sequenced, as all isolated RNA was reverse transcribed. Produced via immunoSEQ multiplex PCR; TCRdb's table is partial and in-frame only. The repertoire consists of 200,000 to 250,000 clones, with about 10% occurring once and the leading ten covering around 0.031%. This clone was counted only a few times. What was sequenced was naive CD4+ T cells from blood. This sequence joins TRBV7-9 and TRBJ2-1; the match to TRBD2 covers 14 bases. The sequence was collected from a woman between 18 and 29 years old in good health. CDR3 sequence reads: CASSPGLAGAEQFF. In DNA, the CDR3 is TGTGCCAGCAGCCCGGGACTAGCGGGGGCTGAGCAGTTCTTC.